This T cell receptor beta chain derives from a study of early T cells in non-severe SARS-CoV-2 infection (dated by TCRdb to the early 2020s). General notes on the study: Bulk RNA from unsorted whole blood was used for TCR sequencing, so alpha and beta chains could not be paired. The paper as a whole reports these results and caveats: VDJdb matching was skewed toward anti-spike CD8 responses, so virus-specific expansions were likely underestimated and private and CD4 specificities were missed.

This was a case-control study nested in a cohort of healthcare workers in London, UK, who had nasopharyngeal swab PCR tests and blood samples taken every week. Healthcare workers were recruited during the week of the UK lockdown, between 23 and 31 March 2020, and followed weekly for up to 16 weeks. The protocol used for the library was 5' RACE. Sequencing used a NextSeq 500. Unique molecular identifiers were attached to individual cDNA molecules in the TCR library protocol so that sequencing error and PCR bias could be corrected. Sequencing covered both TCR alpha and beta chains, and within each sample the abundances of alpha and beta sequences were tightly co-correlated. Regarding the original processing steps: Decombinator V4 was used to annotate the V gene, J gene and CDR3 of the TCR sequences. TCRs were defined as expanded if a significant change between any two time points was detected under a Poisson model with p below 0.0001. TCR abundances were normalised to the total number of TCRs sequenced per sample and expressed as counts per million. TRAV1-2 paired with TRAJ12, TRAJ20 or TRAJ33 defined MAIT TCRs, while TRAV10 paired with TRAJ18 defined iNKT TCRs. VDJdb, accessed 1 November 2021, was searched for CMV, EBV and SARS-CoV-2 annotated TCRs, with TCRs annotated for multiple antigens excluded. TCRdb redid the processing of the public reads, applying fastp at Q25 and MiXCR, and retained in-frame beta chains. Rows are combined by CDR3 protein, so each entry shows the most common genes and DNA. The V and J calls were not made by the authors but by TCRdb's processing. The sample table lists 80,000 to 95,000 distinct CDR3 sequences, around 13% of them with a count of one. The ten largest clones represent around 5.8% of the sample.

The germline V gene (reference sequence) specifies DFQATT as CDR1 and SNEGSKA as CDR2. The CDR3 goes from the cysteine to the phenylalanine over 16 residues. CDR3 DNA is the only sequence kept; it has 48 bases, read in frame from the first base. After removal of 5 bases from V and 0 bases from J, the junction retains 10 bases not matched to a gene. Regarding this clonotype: No cognate antigen has been identified for it. Nothing much larger sits one base from this clone, and base qualities are not available.

The rearranged segments are TRBV20-1 and TRBJ1-2, and TRBD1 matches 9 of the central bases. The sequenced sample was whole blood. The sequence derives from an adult who was a healthcare worker with PCR-confirmed SARS-CoV-2 infection or an uninfected control (not recorded which). The sequenced DNA: TGCAGTGCTCCACGAACCGGGACAGGGACTAACTATGGCTACACCTTC. Its amino acids are CSAPRTGTGTNYGYTF.